Here is one T cell receptor (beta chain) with its context. The sample belongs to a study of blood T cell repertoires in COVID-19. Study-wide context: There were acute and convalescent COVID-19 samples, and they came from the United States, Italy and Spain. In each case, the material was cDNA or gDNA derived from T cells, B-cell-depleted T cells, or PBMCs.

In germline, CDR1 is LNHDA, CDR2 SQIVND (reference sequence). The ends lost 1 base at V and 6 bases at J; junction bases unmatched: 4. The CDR3 has 14 amino acids. Study processing details: By means of reference gene primer amplification, nucleated cell counts were estimated. Only in-frame clones appear in the TCRdb table, and some are missing; sequencing was by immunoSEQ multiplex PCR. That table furnishes V, J and clone size, whereas the DNA furnished D and trimming. The sample shows roughly 180,000 clones, under 85% of them seen only once. This rearrangement joins TRBV19 to TRBJ1-2; 8 bases match TRBD1. The TCR was taken from a man aged 55 to 70 with active or convalescent COVID-19. The sample comprised peripheral blood. The CDR3 sequence is CASSIGAGGNGYTF. CDR3 DNA sequence: TGTGCCAGTAGTATAGGGGCAGGGGGCAATGGCTACACCTTC.